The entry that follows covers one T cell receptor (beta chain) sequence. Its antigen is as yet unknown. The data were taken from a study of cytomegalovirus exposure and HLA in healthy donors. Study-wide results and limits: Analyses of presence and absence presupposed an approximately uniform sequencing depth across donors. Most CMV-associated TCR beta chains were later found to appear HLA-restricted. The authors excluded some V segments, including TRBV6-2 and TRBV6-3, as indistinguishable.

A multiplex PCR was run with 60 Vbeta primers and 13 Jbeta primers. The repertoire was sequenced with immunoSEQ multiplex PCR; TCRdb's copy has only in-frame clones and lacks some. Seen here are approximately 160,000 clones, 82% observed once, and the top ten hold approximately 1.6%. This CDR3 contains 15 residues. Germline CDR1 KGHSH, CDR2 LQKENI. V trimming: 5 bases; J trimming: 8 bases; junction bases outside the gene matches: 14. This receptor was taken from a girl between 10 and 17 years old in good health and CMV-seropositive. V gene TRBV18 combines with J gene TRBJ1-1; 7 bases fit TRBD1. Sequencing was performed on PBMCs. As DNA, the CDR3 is TGTGCCAGCTCAGTACGAATGGGACAGCTAGAAGAAGCTTTCTTT. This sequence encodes CASSVRMGQLEEAFF.